The 7 T cell receptor beta chains below come from one sample, sequenced in a study of OX40 agonist ivuxolimab in advanced cancers. Using immunoSEQ multiplex PCR, the repertoire was profiled, and TCRdb retains in-frame clones only, with some absent. This sample yields just over 90,000 clones, of which around nine tenths are seen a single time; approximately 0.81% belongs to the top ten. The sequenced sample was CD4+ or CD8+ T cells sorted from blood, obtained in a trial of the OX40 agonist ivuxolimab. Source of these receptors: an adult with an advanced solid tumor such as melanoma, head and neck, liver or kidney cancer.

This clone appeared once. The CDR3 sequence: CASNRLGDEQFF. CDR3 coding DNA: TGTGCCAGCAACAGACTAGGAGACGAGCAGTTCTTC. The chain uses TRBV6-5 and TRBJ2-1, with D perhaps TRBD2 (6 bases). V was clipped by 7 bases and J by 10 bases, with 14 bases between them. The CDR3 runs 12 residues. CDR1 and CDR2 (germline): MNHEY, SVGAGI.

J is TRBJ1-2 and V is TRBV6-5, with TRBD1 as a possible D gene (5 bases). Per germline, CDR1 MNHEY and CDR2 SVGAGI. CDR3 length equals 12 residues. Trimming pared 8 bases from V and 8 bases from J, leaving 15 bases between. CDR3 nucleotides: TGTGCCAGCCAAGGGGTAAATTCAGGCTACACCTTC. Its translation is CASQGVNSGYTF.

The chain carries TRBV14 and TRBJ2-3; 11 nucleotides line up with TRBD2. This CDR3 spans 18 amino acids. Trimming took 1 base from V and 4 from J; bases not matched to a gene: 10. Germline-derived CDR1 and CDR2 are SGHDN and FVKESK. The CDR3 DNA reads TGTGCCAGCAGCCAAGCGCGGAGAGCTAGCGGGAGGTCAGATACGCAGTATTTT. This codes for CASSQARRASGRSDTQYF.

The V call is TRBV7-9, the J call TRBJ2-1; unclear D gene. The CDR3 covers 15 residues. From germline, CDR1 is SEHNR and CDR2 FQNEAQ (reference sequence). Trimming took off 6 bases at V and 9 bases at J, with 21 bases between the two ends. In nucleotides, the CDR3 is TGTGCCAGCAGTTGGTCCAGTGGCTTGTTCGGTGAGCAGTTCTTC. This encodes CASSWSSGLFGEQFF.

This clone was observed a few times. The gene calls are TRBV4-2 and TRBJ2-6; D unresolved. The germline CDR1 and CDR2 sequences are LGHNA and YNFKEQ. The V end was cut by 4 bases, the J end by 0 bases, with 10 bases between. This CDR3 contains 16 residues. CDR3 sequence: CASSLDPHSGANVLTF. The CDR3 bases are TGTGCCAGCAGCCTTGACCCCCACTCTGGGGCCAACGTCCTGACTTTC.

The J gene is TRBJ2-5, the V gene TRBV19, with 9 bases aligning to TRBD1. J lost 5 bases, V lost 7 bases, and 5 bases had no gene match. In germline, CDR1 is LNHDA, CDR2 SQIVND (reference sequence). This CDR3 is 13 amino acids long. The CDR3 DNA reads TGTGCCAGTAACAGGGGGCGCGCCGAGACCCAGTACTTC. Encoded protein: CASNRGRAETQYF. Looking up the rest from reference TRBV19 and TRBJ2-5 gives the full variable domain: DGGITQSPKYLFRKEGQNVTLSCEQNLNHDAMYWYRQDPGQGLRLIYYSQIVNDFQKGDIAEGYSVSREKKESFPLTVTSAQKNPTAFYLCASNRGRAETQYFGPGTRLLVL.

CDR3 DNA: TGTGCCAGCAGGCACGACAGGGAACGATCCTACGAGCAGTACTTC. This encodes CASRHDRERSYEQYF. The chain couples TRBV2 to TRBJ2-7, with 7 nucleotides matching TRBD1. The CDR3 spans 15 residues. Unmatched junction bases numbered 9, after V lost 6 bases and J lost 1 base. Germline V gene data show CDR1 as SNHLY and CDR2 as FYNNEI.